The source of this T cell receptor beta chain is a study of Ad26.COV2.S vaccination and SARS-CoV-2 variants. Findings and caveats of the study: Substantial response breadth was reportedly seen for spike-specific CD8+ and CD4+ T cells after vaccination. The study found similar non-spike TCR breadth in vaccine and placebo recipients. Spike-specific TCR breadth ran higher among vaccine recipients than placebo recipients.

A remark on this clone: Its antigen is undetermined.

The CDR3 consists of 12 residues. V gave up 6 bases and J gave up 10 bases; unmatched junction bases: 8. CDR1 SQVTM and CDR2 ANQGSEA come from the germline V gene. Some clones are missing from TCRdb's copy, which holds only in-frame ones; the method was immunoSEQ multiplex PCR. Altogether approximately 500,000 clones are present, roughly 89% being singletons, with the ten largest covering roughly 13%. Treatment: some 20 received Ad26.COV2.S at low or high dose, single or two shots; 5 received placebo; per-sample allocation not given. Sampling was done on day 63 after the first vaccine or placebo injection.

The clonotype was recovered from a person between 18 and 65 years old who received the Ad26.COV2.S COVID-19 vaccine or a placebo. The chain carries TRBV29-1 and TRBJ2-1, with 8 bases that match TRBD1. Sequencing used peripheral blood, obtained in a trial of Ad26.COV2.S vaccine versus placebo. CDR3 DNA sequence: TGCAGCGTGCGCCAGGGGGCTGGGGAGCAGTTCTTC. This encodes CSVRQGAGEQFF.